Listed below are T cell receptor beta chains from one sample, sequenced in a study of cytomegalovirus exposure and HLA in healthy donors. Libraries were prepared by immunoSEQ multiplex PCR; TCRdb keeps only in-frame clonotypes and omits some of them. The sample consists of over 70,000 clones, around 68% of them appearing once. Material: PBMCs. These receptors all stem from a man aged 25 to 40 in good health and CMV-seropositive. CDR3s include the opening cysteine and the closing phenylalanine or tryptophan. A D gene is named only where the DNA matches it firmly. Not all rows give a size; the values are once, few, many and, for expanded clones, a class.

d_gene,abundance,j_gene,v_gene,CDR3nt,CDR3aa
NA,few,TRBJ2-5,TRBV28,TGTGCCAGCAGTCGGGATGTCCAAGAGACCCAGTACTTC,CASSRDVQETQYF
TRBD1,NA,TRBJ2-7,TRBV4-2,TGTGCCAGCAGCCAAGACCCAGGGGGCGGCGAGCAGTACTTC,CASSQDPGGGEQYF
NA,few,TRBJ1-1,TRBV29-1,TGCAGCGTTGAACGAGGAGACACTGAAGCTTTCTTT,CSVERGDTEAFF
TRBD1,once,TRBJ2-7,TRBV27,TGTGCCAGCAGTTTAACAGGGGTTATCCACGAGCAGTACTTC,CASSLTGVIHEQYF
NA,NA,TRBJ2-5,TRBV29-1,TGCAGCGGTCAGGGCTGGGAGACCCAGTACTTC,CSGQGWETQYF
TRBD2,once,TRBJ2-7,TRBV5-1,TGCGCCAGCAGCCCCAAAGCGGGAGGACTGTCGGGCGAGCAGTACTTC,CASSPKAGGLSGEQYF
TRBD2,NA,TRBJ2-7,TRBV5-1,TGCGCCAGCAGCTTGGTCTCTAGCGGGACCCCGACCTACGAGCAGTACTTC,CASSLVSSGTPTYEQYF
NA,NA,TRBJ1-2,TRBV6-6,TGTGCCAGCAGTTACGGGGGACAATCGTACTATGGCTACACCTTC,CASSYGGQSYYGYTF
NA,NA,TRBJ1-3,TRBV4-1,TGCGCCAGCAGCCGGGGGGGCCCCGTTGGAAACACCATATATTTT,CASSRGGPVGNTIYF
NA,once,TRBJ1-1,TRBV5-1,TGCGCCAGCAGCTCGGGATCCATGAACACTGAAGCTTTCTTT,CASSSGSMNTEAFF
NA,NA,TRBJ2-1,TRBV27,TGTGCCAGCTGCCGGGACTCTACTAATGAGCAGTTCTTC,CASCRDSTNEQFF
NA,few,TRBJ1-3,TRBV7-9,TGTGCCAGCCCAAACGGGAACACCATATATTTT,CASPNGNTIYF
NA,NA,TRBJ2-7,TRBV6-6,TGTGCCAGCAGTTATGGGGACTCGAATAGCGAGCAGTACTTC,CASSYGDSNSEQYF
NA,NA,TRBJ2-7,TRBV5-8,TGTGCCAGCAGCCAGGGGATAGACAGTTTCTACGAGCAGTACTTC,CASSQGIDSFYEQYF
NA,once,TRBJ2-3,TRBV4-2,TGTGCCAGCAGCCAAGATCTTGACGGGAGAACAGATACGCAGTATTTT,CASSQDLDGRTDTQYF
TRBD2,once,TRBJ2-2,TRBV12-5,TGTGCTAGTGGTTTGGTCCTTAGCGGGGGCCAAGGCGGGAAGACCGGGGAGCTGTTTTTT,CASGLVLSGGQGGKTGELFF
TRBD1,NA,TRBJ2-1,TRBV11-3,TGTGCCAGCAGCTTAGTACAGGGGGTGGGTGAGCAGTTCTTC,CASSLVQGVGEQFF
NA,NA,TRBJ2-1,TRBV20-1,TGCAGTGCTGAGCGGAATGAGCAGTTCTTC,CSAERNEQFF